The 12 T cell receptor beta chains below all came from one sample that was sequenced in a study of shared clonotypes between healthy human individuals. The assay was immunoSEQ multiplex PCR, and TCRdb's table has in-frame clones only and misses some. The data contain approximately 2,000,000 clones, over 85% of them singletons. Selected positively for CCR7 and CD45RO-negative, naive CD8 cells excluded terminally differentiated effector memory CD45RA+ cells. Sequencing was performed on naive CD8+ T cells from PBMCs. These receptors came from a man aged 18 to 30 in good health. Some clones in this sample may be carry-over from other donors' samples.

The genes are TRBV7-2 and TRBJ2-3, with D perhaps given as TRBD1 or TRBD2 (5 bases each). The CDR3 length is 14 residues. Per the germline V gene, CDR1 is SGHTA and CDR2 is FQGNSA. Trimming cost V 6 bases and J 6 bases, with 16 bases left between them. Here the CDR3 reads CASRRDLGMDTQYF. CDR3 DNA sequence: TGTGCCAGCAGAAGGGACCTAGGTATGGATACGCAGTATTTT.

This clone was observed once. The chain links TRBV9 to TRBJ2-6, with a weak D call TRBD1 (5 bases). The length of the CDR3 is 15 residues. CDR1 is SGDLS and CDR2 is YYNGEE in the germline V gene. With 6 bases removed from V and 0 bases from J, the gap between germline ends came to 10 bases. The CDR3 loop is CASTKDNSGANVLTF. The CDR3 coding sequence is TGTGCCAGCACCAAGGACAACTCTGGGGCCAACGTCCTGACTTTC.

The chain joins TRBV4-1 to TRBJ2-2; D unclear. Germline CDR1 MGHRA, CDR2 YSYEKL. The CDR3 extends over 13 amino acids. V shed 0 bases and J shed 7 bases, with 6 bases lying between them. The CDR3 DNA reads TGCGCCAGCAGCCAAGATGTTGTCGGGGAGCTGTTTTTT. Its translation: CASSQDVVGELFF.

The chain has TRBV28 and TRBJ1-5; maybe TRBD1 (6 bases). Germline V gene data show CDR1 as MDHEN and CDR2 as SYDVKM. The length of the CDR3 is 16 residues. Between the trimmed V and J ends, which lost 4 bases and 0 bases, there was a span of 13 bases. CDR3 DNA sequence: TGTGCCAGCAGTTCTCAAGGACAGTATAGCAATCAGCCCCAGCATTTT. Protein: CASSSQGQYSNQPQHF.

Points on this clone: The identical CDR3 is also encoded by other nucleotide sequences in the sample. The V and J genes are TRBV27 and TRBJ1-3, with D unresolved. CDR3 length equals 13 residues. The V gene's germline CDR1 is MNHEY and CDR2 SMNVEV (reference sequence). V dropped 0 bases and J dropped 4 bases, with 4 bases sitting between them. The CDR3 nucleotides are TGTGCCAGCAGTTTATCGGGGGGAAACACCATATATTTT. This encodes CASSLSGGNTIYF.

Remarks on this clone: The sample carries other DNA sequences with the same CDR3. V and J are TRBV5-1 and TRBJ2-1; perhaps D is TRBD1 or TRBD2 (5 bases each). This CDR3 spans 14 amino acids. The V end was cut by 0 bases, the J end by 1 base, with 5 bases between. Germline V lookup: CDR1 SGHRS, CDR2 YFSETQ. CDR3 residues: CASSLGGSYNEQFF. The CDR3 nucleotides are TGCGCCAGCAGCTTGGGGGGGTCCTACAATGAGCAGTTCTTC.

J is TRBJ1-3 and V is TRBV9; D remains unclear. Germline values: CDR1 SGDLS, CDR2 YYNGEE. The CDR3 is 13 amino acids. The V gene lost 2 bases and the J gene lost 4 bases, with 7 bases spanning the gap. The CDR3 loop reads CASSVQGGNTIYF. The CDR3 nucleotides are TGTGCCAGCAGCGTGCAAGGGGGAAACACCATATATTTT.

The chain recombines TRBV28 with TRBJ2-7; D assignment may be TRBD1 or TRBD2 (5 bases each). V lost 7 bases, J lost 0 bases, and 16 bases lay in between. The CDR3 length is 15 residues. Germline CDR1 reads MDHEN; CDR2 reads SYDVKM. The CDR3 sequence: CASKYLAGTSYEQYF. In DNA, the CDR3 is TGTGCCAGCAAATATTTAGCAGGGACCTCCTACGAGCAGTACTTC. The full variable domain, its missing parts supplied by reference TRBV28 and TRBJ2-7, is DVKVTQSSRYLVKRTGEKVFLECVQDMDHENMFWYRQDPGLGLRLIYFSYDVKMKEKGDIPEGYSVSREKKERFSLILESASTNQTSMYLCASKYLAGTSYEQYFGPGTRLTVT.

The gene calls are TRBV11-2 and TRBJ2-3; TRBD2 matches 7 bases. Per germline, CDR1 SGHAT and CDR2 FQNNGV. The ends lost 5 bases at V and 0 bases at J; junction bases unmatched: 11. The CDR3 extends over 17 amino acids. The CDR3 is CASSPWGEGRSTDTQYF. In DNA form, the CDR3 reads TGTGCCAGCAGCCCCTGGGGGGAGGGCCGCAGCACAGATACGCAGTATTTT.

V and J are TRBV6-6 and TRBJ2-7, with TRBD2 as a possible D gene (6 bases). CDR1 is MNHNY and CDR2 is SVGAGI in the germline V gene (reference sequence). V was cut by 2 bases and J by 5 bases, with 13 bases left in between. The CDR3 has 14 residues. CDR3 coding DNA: TGTGCCAGCAGTTACCGAGGCGGGACCCACGAGCAGTACTTC. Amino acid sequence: CASSYRGGTHEQYF.

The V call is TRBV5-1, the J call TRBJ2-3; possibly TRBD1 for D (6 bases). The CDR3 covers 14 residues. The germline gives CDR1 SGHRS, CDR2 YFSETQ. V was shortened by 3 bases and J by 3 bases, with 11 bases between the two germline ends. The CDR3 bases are TGCGCCAGCAGCTGGAGTGACAGGACAGATACGCAGTATTTT. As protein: CASSWSDRTDTQYF. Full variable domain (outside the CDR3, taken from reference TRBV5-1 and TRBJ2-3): KAGVTQTPRYLIKTRGQQVTLSCSPISGHRSVSWYQQTPGQGLQFLFEYFSETQRNKGNFPGRFSGRQFSNSRSEMNVSTLELGDSALYLCASSWSDRTDTQYFGPGTRLTVL.

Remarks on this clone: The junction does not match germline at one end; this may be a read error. The CDR3 protein is CASSLWGKGGEKLFF. The CDR3 nucleotides read TGTGCCAGCAGTTTATGGGGGAAAGGGGGAGAAAAATTGTTTTTT. The rearrangement links TRBV27 to TRBJ1-4, with D perhaps matching TRBD1 (6 bases). Germline V CDR1 and CDR2: MNHEY, SMNVEV (reference sequence). This CDR3 has 15 residues.